Below, 20 T cell receptor beta chains from the same sample are listed, as sequenced in a study of blood T cell repertoires in COVID-19. The assay was immunoSEQ multiplex PCR, and TCRdb's table has in-frame clones only and misses some. This table holds about 340,000 clones, 75% to 90% found once. The material sequenced was peripheral blood. Every receptor here comes from an older woman with COVID-19, enrolled during active disease.

The chain carries TRBV11-2 and TRBJ1-1; no clear D. V was clipped by 4 bases and J by 0 bases, with 15 bases between them. This CDR3 is built from 16 residues. Germline V gene data show CDR1 as SGHAT and CDR2 as FQNNGV. This CDR3 is CASSSGWALLNTEAFF. CDR3 in DNA: TGTGCCAGCAGCTCGGGGTGGGCCCTTTTGAACACTGAAGCTTTCTTT. The full variable domain, in which reference TRBV11-2 and TRBJ1-1 provide the parts outside the CDR3, is EAGVAQSPRYKIIEKRQSVAFWCNPISGHATLYWYQQILGQGPKLLIQFQNNGVVDDSQLPKDRFSAERLKGVDSTLKIQPAKLEDSAVYLCASSSGWALLNTEAFFGQGTRLTVV.

V and J are TRBV19 and TRBJ1-1; D is unclear. The V gene lost 9 bases and the J gene lost 3 bases, with 8 bases spanning the gap. CDR1 is LNHDA and CDR2 is SQIVND in the germline V gene (reference sequence). The CDR3 runs to 11 residues. CDR3 amino acids: CASSLDTEAFF. The CDR3 DNA is TGTGCCAGCTCCCTAGACACTGAAGCTTTCTTT.

The chain recombines TRBV7-9 with TRBJ1-1; 10 nucleotides line up with TRBD1. CDR1 is SEHNR and CDR2 is FQNEAQ in the germline V gene (reference sequence). V shed 7 bases and J 2 bases; nucleotides not matched to a gene: 13. The CDR3 contains 17 residues. The CDR3 nucleotides are TGTGCCAGCATGCCTTACCCCCGGACAGGGGGAAACACTGAAGCTTTCTTT. Translated: CASMPYPRTGGNTEAFF.

In this sample, this clone turned up once. The CDR3, as DNA: TGCGCCAGCAGCATCGCGGGGGGCGTTAGCACAGATACGCAGTATTTT. Amino acid sequence: CASSIAGGVSTDTQYF. V is TRBV5-1 and J is TRBJ2-3, with 8 bases fitting TRBD2. The CDR3 extends over 16 amino acids. From germline, CDR1 is SGHRS and CDR2 YFSETQ. J gave up 0 bases and V 4 bases, and 7 bases lay outside the gene matches.

The chain is built from TRBV6-2 or TRBV6-3 and TRBJ2-1; D remains unclear. The germline V gene has CDR1 MNHEY and CDR2 SVGEGT. V was trimmed by 8 bases and J by 2 bases, leaving 16 bases between them. The CDR3 runs to 15 residues. The CDR3 DNA reads as TGTGCCAGCCGTAACTTCCACTCCCCCTACAATGAGCAGTTCTTC. Amino acid sequence: CASRNFHSPYNEQFF.

The chain joins TRBV5-1 to TRBJ2-5; 7 bases match TRBD2. V lost 4 bases and J lost 2; bases outside the gene matches: 5. The germline gives CDR1 SGHRS, CDR2 YFSETQ. The CDR3 is 14 residues long. CDR3 nucleotide sequence: TGCGCCAGCAGCAATTCGGGGGGTCAAGAGACCCAGTACTTC. Its translation is CASSNSGGQETQYF.

This rearrangement joins TRBV7-9 to TRBJ2-7; 9 positions match TRBD1. The CDR3 has 20 amino acids. The V segment lost 5 bases and the J segment 3 bases; nucleotides outside the gene matches: 23. From germline, CDR1 is SEHNR and CDR2 FQNEAQ (reference sequence). The CDR3 protein is CASSKEVGGKGQGNFYEQYF. The DNA for the CDR3 is TGTGCCAGCAGCAAAGAGGTAGGGGGAAAAGGACAGGGGAACTTCTACGAGCAGTACTTC.

This clone was detected only once. This chain links TRBV6-2 or TRBV6-3 with TRBJ2-1; TRBD1 aligns across 9 bases. The CDR3 runs 15 residues. The V segment lost 2 bases and the J segment 7 bases; nucleotides outside the gene matches: 6. CDR1 MNHEY and CDR2 SVGEGT come from the germline V gene. CDR3 bases: TGTGCCAGCAGTTACCTACAGGGGGCGGGAAATGAGCAGTTCTTC. Amino acid sequence: CASSYLQGAGNEQFF.

V is TRBV19 and J is TRBJ1-2; weak D call: TRBD1 (5 bases). Germline assignment: CDR1 LNHDA and CDR2 SQIVND (reference sequence). V gave up 7 bases and J gave up 7 bases, with 22 bases separating them. This CDR3 contains 15 residues. The CDR3 DNA reads as TGTGCCAGTAACATATTTCCGGCGGGGGGTTTTGGCTACACCTTC. It encodes CASNIFPAGGFGYTF.

In its sample, this clone was seen many times. The V call is TRBV24-1, the J call TRBJ2-2; 7 bases match TRBD1. Germline values: CDR1 KGHDR, CDR2 SFDVKD. CDR3 length equals 18 residues. V was clipped by 2 bases and J by 4 bases; unmatched bases: 12. The CDR3 DNA follows: TGTGCCACCAGTGATTCGCAAGCCGGGACAGTGGGCACCGGGGAGCTGTTTTTT. Encoded protein: CATSDSQAGTVGTGELFF.

This chain uses TRBV6-5 with TRBJ1-1; a weak D match, TRBD1 (6 bases). Germline lookup yields CDR1 MNHEY and CDR2 SVGAGI. V dropped 1 base and J dropped 5 bases, with 14 bases sitting between them. The CDR3 contains 15 residues. The CDR3, as DNA: TGTGCCAGCAGTTACTGGATGGGAGGGGGGACTGAAGCTTTCTTT. It encodes CASSYWMGGGTEAFF.

The J gene is TRBJ1-1, the V gene TRBV7-6; 8 bases are a match to TRBD1. J was trimmed by 3 bases and V by 4 bases; bases with no gene match: 7. The CDR3 is made up of 15 amino acids. CDR1 and CDR2 (germline): SGHVS, FNYEAQ. The CDR3 here is CASSSGQGSHTEAFF. CDR3 nucleotides: TGTGCCAGCAGCTCTGGACAGGGCAGCCACACTGAAGCTTTCTTT.

The chain joins TRBV7-9 to TRBJ2-1; 10 bases are a match to TRBD2. The V segment lost 0 bases and the J segment 7 bases; nucleotides outside the gene matches: 9. In germline, CDR1 is SEHNR, CDR2 FQNEAQ (reference sequence). The CDR3 spans 17 residues. The CDR3, as DNA: TGTGCCAGCAGCTTAGCTGCTAGCGGGGGAACAAGGAATGAGCAGTTCTTC. Its protein is CASSLAASGGTRNEQFF.

The chain is built from TRBV7-9 and TRBJ1-3; weak D call: TRBD1 (5 bases). The germline V gene encodes CDR1 SEHNR and CDR2 FQNEAQ (reference sequence). V was shortened by 2 bases and J by 4 bases, with 9 bases between the two germline ends. This CDR3 has 14 residues. The CDR3 sequence: CASSLQGGGNTIYF. The CDR3, as DNA: TGTGCCAGCAGCTTACAGGGAGGCGGAAACACCATATATTTT.

This sequence joins TRBV2 and TRBJ1-1; D is unclear. Trimming shortened V by 6 bases and J by 1 base, and 9 bases separated the two germline ends. The CDR3 loop spans 13 amino acids. From germline, CDR1 is SNHLY and CDR2 FYNNEI. The DNA for the CDR3 is TGTGCCAGCAGGCCAACATCGAACACTGAAGCTTTCTTT. Amino acid sequence: CASRPTSNTEAFF.

The chain is built from TRBV12-3 or TRBV12-4 and TRBJ1-1; 7 bases match TRBD1. The CDR3 consists of 13 residues. The ends lost 5 bases at V and 8 bases at J; junction bases unmatched: 8. CDR3 protein: CASSPTDRIEAFF. The CDR3 DNA follows: TGTGCCAGCAGTCCGACGGACAGGATCGAAGCTTTCTTT.

The chain is built from TRBV7-2 and TRBJ2-1; the match to TRBD2 covers 16 bases. This CDR3 region has 18 residues. Unmatched junction bases numbered 7, after V lost 5 bases and J lost 3 bases. From germline, CDR1 is SGHTA and CDR2 FQGNSA. This CDR3 is CASSTGLAGGDDYNEQFF. As DNA, the CDR3 is TGTGCCAGCAGCACGGGACTAGCGGGGGGGGATGACTACAATGAGCAGTTCTTC. Together with reference TRBV7-2 and TRBJ2-1, the CDR3 gives the full variable domain: GAGVSQSPSNKVTEKGKDVELRCDPISGHTALYWYRQSLGQGLEFLIYFQGNSAPDKSGLPSDRFSAERTGGSVSTLTIQRTQQEDSAVYLCASSTGLAGGDDYNEQFFGPGTRLTVL.

V usage is TRBV7-2 and J usage is TRBJ2-5; 8 bases are shared with TRBD2. This CDR3 region has 14 residues. Trimming cost V 7 bases and J 0 bases; bases outside gene matches: 4. Germline lookup yields CDR1 SGHTA and CDR2 FQGNSA. This CDR3 reads CASTPAGDQETQYF. Here the CDR3 DNA reads TGTGCCAGCACCCCAGCGGGGGACCAAGAGACCCAGTACTTC. The variable domain in full, completed from reference TRBV7-2 and TRBJ2-5, reads GAGVSQSPSNKVTEKGKDVELRCDPISGHTALYWYRQSLGQGLEFLIYFQGNSAPDKSGLPSDRFSAERTGGSVSTLTIQRTQQEDSAVYLCASTPAGDQETQYFGPGTRLLVL.

The chain recombines TRBV5-5 with TRBJ2-7; D is perhaps TRBD2 (6 bases). Germline CDR1 is SGHKS and CDR2 is YYEKEE (reference sequence). Trimming cost V 2 bases and J 6 bases, with 18 bases left between them. The CDR3 is 15 residues long. The CDR3 DNA follows: TGTGCCAGCAGCTTTAGTAGGACTACACCTCGCGAGCAGTACTTC. Protein sequence: CASSFSRTTPREQYF.

This clone was seen only once. The rearrangement joins TRBV9 to TRBJ1-1; maybe TRBD1 (6 bases). Germline CDR1 reads SGDLS; CDR2 reads YYNGEE. Trimming stripped 3 bases from V and 0 bases from J, with 18 bases between. CDR3 size: 17 residues. CDR3 residues: CASSAKNPGVMNTEAFF. The CDR3 region has the DNA TGTGCCAGCAGCGCCAAGAACCCAGGGGTTATGAACACTGAAGCTTTCTTT.